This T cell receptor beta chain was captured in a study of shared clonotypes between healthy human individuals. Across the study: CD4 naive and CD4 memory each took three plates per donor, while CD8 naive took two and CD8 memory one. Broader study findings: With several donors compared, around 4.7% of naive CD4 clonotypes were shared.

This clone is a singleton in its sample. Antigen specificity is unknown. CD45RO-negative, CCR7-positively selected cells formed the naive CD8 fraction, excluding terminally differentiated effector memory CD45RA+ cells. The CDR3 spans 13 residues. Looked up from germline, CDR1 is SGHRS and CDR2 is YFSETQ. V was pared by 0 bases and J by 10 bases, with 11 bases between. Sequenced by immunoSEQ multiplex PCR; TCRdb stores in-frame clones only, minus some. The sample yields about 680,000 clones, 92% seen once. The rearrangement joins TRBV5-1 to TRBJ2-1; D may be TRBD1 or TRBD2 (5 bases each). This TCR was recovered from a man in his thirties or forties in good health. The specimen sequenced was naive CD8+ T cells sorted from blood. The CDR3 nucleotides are TGCGCCAGCAGCTTGGCCGGGACGTGGGAGCAGTTCTTC. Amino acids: CASSLAGTWEQFF.